The 25 T cell receptor beta chains below were found in one sample sequenced in a study of T-cell memory formation after mild COVID-19. Each CDR3 protein is one row after TCRdb ran MiXCR on the 5' RACE reads. The sample lists approximately 570,000 distinct CDR3 sequences, roughly 18% seen once, with more than 10% in the top ten. Input material: PBMCs or a T cell subset sorted from them (not recorded which). These receptors came from an adult woman who had mild COVID-19 (a few samples of this study predate the infection). Cell type and time point are not known.

This clonotype has just a few counts. This rearrangement joins TRBV21-1 to TRBJ2-7; the listed D gene, TRBD2, was not tested against the DNA. TRBV21-1 is classified as a pseudogene. The CDR3 extends over 15 amino acids. The CDR3 spells CASGEKGAGGYEQYF. CDR3 nucleotides: TGTGCCAGCGGCGAGAAAGGAGCGGGAGGGTACGAGCAGTACTTC.

This clonotype was seen a few times. This chain joins TRBV19 and TRBJ2-4; D remains ambiguous. Germline V CDR1 and CDR2: LNHDA, SQIVND (reference sequence). Trimming stripped 7 bases from V and 0 bases from J, with 16 bases between. The CDR3 sequence is 16 residues long. CDR3 DNA sequence: TGTGCCAGTACACTTAATGGGGTAATAGCCAAAAACATTCAGTACTTC. Translation gives CASTLNGVIAKNIQYF.

CDR3 sequence (DNA): TGTGCCAGCGAAGCCGGGACTAGCGGGGATAATGAGCAGTTCTTC. Translating it yields CASEAGTSGDNEQFF. The rearrangement joins TRBV2 to TRBJ2-1, with 13 nucleotides matching TRBD2. V was clipped by 8 bases and J by 7 bases; unmatched bases: 8. Germline assignment: CDR1 SNHLY and CDR2 FYNNEI. The CDR3 has 15 residues.

This clonotype was counted many times. DNA for the CDR3: TGTGCCATCAGCCAGGGACTGGAAAGCAATCAGCCCCAGCATTTT. Protein product: CAISQGLESNQPQHF. This rearrangement joins TRBV10-3 to TRBJ1-5; tentative D call: TRBD1 (5 bases). This CDR3 region has 15 residues. Germline CDR1 and CDR2: ENHRY and SYGVKD. V was pared by 6 bases and J by 1 base, with 13 bases between.

This clonotype was observed a handful of times. The chain employs TRBV3-1 and TRBJ2-4; D is uncertain. With 0 bases removed from V and 7 bases from J, the gap between germline ends came to 13 bases. The CDR3 has 15 residues. Per germline, CDR1 LGHDT and CDR2 YNNKEL (reference sequence). The CDR3 DNA sequence: TGTGCCAGCAGCCAAGAATGGGCAACACCTAACATTCAGTACTTC. Translation: CASSQEWATPNIQYF.

V is TRBV5-1 and J is TRBJ2-3; TRBD1 matches 7 bases. The CDR3 contains 15 residues. Germline-derived CDR1 and CDR2 are SGHRS and YFSETQ. J gave up 3 bases and V 3 bases, and 7 bases lay outside the gene matches. The CDR3 DNA follows: TGCGCCAGCAGCTCCACCAGGGGGTTGACAGATACGCAGTATTTT. It encodes CASSSTRGLTDTQYF. Full variable domain (outside the CDR3, taken from reference TRBV5-1 and TRBJ2-3): KAGVTQTPRYLIKTRGQQVTLSCSPISGHRSVSWYQQTPGQGLQFLFEYFSETQRNKGNFPGRFSGRQFSNSRSEMNVSTLELGDSALYLCASSSTRGLTDTQYFGPGTRLTVL.

For this clonotype: A much larger clonotype is one base distant, so this may be a read error. This chain uses TRBV5-1 with TRBJ1-5, with D maybe TRBD1 (5 bases). The CDR3 extends over 15 amino acids. Germline V gives CDR1 SGHRS, CDR2 YFSETQ. The DNA for the CDR3 is TGCTCCAGCAGCTTGGAAGGGGTTAGCAATCAGCCCCAGCATTTT. Its translation is CSSSLEGVSNQPQHF.

This clonotype was observed a few times. The J gene is TRBJ2-7, the V gene TRBV7-9; unclear D gene. There are 13 residues in the CDR3. Trimming stripped 6 bases from V and 3 bases from J, with 12 bases between. The germline CDR1 and CDR2 sequences are SEHNR and FQNEAQ (reference sequence). The chain's CDR3 is CASSRGPDYEQYF. CDR3 sequence (DNA): TGTGCCAGCAGTCGAGGTCCTGACTACGAGCAGTACTTC.

This sequence joins TRBV6-1 and TRBJ2-2; D gene unclear. The ends were cut back, 1 base at V and 9 bases at J, with 12 bases in the middle. This CDR3 region has 14 residues. Germline lookup yields CDR1 MNHNS and CDR2 SASEGT. The CDR3 loop reads CASSEERFVWELFF. The CDR3 coding sequence is TGTGCCAGCAGTGAAGAACGCTTCGTCTGGGAGCTGTTTTTT.

The chain joins TRBV20-1 to TRBJ2-3, with 14 nucleotides matching TRBD2. Per the germline V gene, CDR1 is DFQATT and CDR2 is SNEGSKA (reference sequence). V lost 3 bases and J lost 5; bases outside the gene matches: 1. This CDR3 is built from 14 residues. The CDR3 region is CSARTSGGGDTQYF. The CDR3 DNA reads TGCAGTGCTAGGACTAGCGGGGGGGGAGATACGCAGTATTTT.

This clonotype has only a few counts. The chain uses TRBV2 and TRBJ2-3, with D maybe TRBD2 (5 bases). The V end lost 7 bases, the J end lost 5 bases, and 19 bases lay between the germline ends. Germline V CDR1 and CDR2: SNHLY, FYNNEI. The CDR3 contains 15 residues. The DNA for the CDR3 is TGTGCCAGCACTGTGGAAGCGGCACTTAGAGATACGCAGTATTTT. Amino acids: CASTVEAALRDTQYF.

This clonotype has just a few counts. The genes are TRBV20-1 and TRBJ1-1; D possibly corresponds to TRBD1 (5 bases). The CDR3 is made up of 16 amino acids. V lost 3 bases and J 1 base, leaving 18 bases between the germline ends. Per germline, CDR1 DFQATT and CDR2 SNEGSKA (reference sequence). The CDR3 is CSASLGAGKENTEAFF. Here the CDR3 DNA reads TGCAGTGCTAGCCTCGGAGCAGGGAAGGAGAACACTGAAGCTTTCTTT.

The J gene is TRBJ2-7, the V gene TRBV5-6; D call uncertain. The CDR3 spans 12 residues. Germline V gene sequence: CDR1 SGHDT, CDR2 YYEEEE. Trimming took off 5 bases at V and 3 bases at J, with 9 bases between the two ends. CDR3 DNA sequence: TGTGCCAGCAGTCATCAGAACTACGAGCAGTACTTC. Protein sequence: CASSHQNYEQYF. Full variable domain (rest looked up from reference TRBV5-6 and TRBJ2-7): DAGVTQSPTHLIKTRGQQVTLRCSPKSGHDTVSWYQQALGQGPQFIFQYYEEEERQRGNFPDRFSGHQFPNYSSELNVNALLLGDSALYLCASSHQNYEQYFGPGTRLTVT.

This clonotype occurred a few times. The chain uses TRBV20-1 and TRBJ2-1, with 11 bases matching TRBD2. J gave up 4 bases and V 5 bases, and 10 bases lay outside the gene matches. The CDR3 is 16 amino acids. Germline assignment: CDR1 DFQATT and CDR2 SNEGSKA (reference sequence). The CDR3 DNA is TGCAGTGCTCCCGTAGCGGGAGGGCCCTTTTACAATGAGCAGTTCTTC. It is translated as CSAPVAGGPFYNEQFF.

The sample holds a few counts of this clonotype. The V call is TRBV20-1, the J call TRBJ2-7, with D maybe TRBD1 (5 bases). The V and J ends lost 6 bases and 5 bases respectively, with 11 bases between them. This CDR3 is built from 11 residues. Per the germline V gene, CDR1 is DFQATT and CDR2 is SNEGSKA (reference sequence). CDR3 region: CSANQGNEQYF. The CDR3 nucleotides are TGCAGTGCGAACCAGGGAAACGAGCAGTACTTC.

The CDR3 protein is CASSQDLGLAVYNEQFF. For the CDR3, the DNA is TGCGCCAGCAGCCAAGATCTGGGACTAGCGGTATACAATGAGCAGTTCTTC. The chain uses TRBV4-3 and TRBJ2-1, with TRBD2 identical over 11 bases. V trimming: 0 bases; J trimming: 4 bases; junction bases outside the gene matches: 5. Germline V lookup: CDR1 LGHNA, CDR2 YSLEER. This CDR3 comprises 17 residues.

Ten or more counts support this clonotype. The V call is TRBV7-9, the J call TRBJ2-3; D gene ambiguous. Germline CDR1 SEHNR, CDR2 FQNEAQ (reference sequence). With 1 base removed from V and 4 bases from J, the gap between germline ends came to 3 bases. The CDR3 is made up of 12 amino acids. CDR3 in DNA: TGTGCCAGCAGCTTAGTCTCAGATACGCAGTATTTT. It encodes CASSLVSDTQYF.

This clonotype was recorded at least ten times. The chain has TRBV20-1 and TRBJ1-2, with D possibly TRBD1 on 6 matching bases. This CDR3 comprises 15 residues. The germline V gene encodes CDR1 DFQATT and CDR2 SNEGSKA (reference sequence). V lost 3 bases and J lost 8, with 22 bases in between. CDR3 protein: CSASVNGAGAEGYTF. For the CDR3, the DNA is TGCAGTGCTAGTGTAAACGGCGCAGGGGCGGAGGGCTACACCTTC.

This clonotype was counted once. The chain combines TRBV5-1 with TRBJ1-1; a weak D match, TRBD1 (6 bases). There are 16 residues in the CDR3. V was trimmed by 4 bases and J by 1 base, leaving 17 bases between them. Germline CDR1 and CDR2: SGHRS and YFSETQ. The chain's CDR3 is CASSRGAVEGNTEAFF. The CDR3 DNA is TGCGCCAGCAGCCGGGGGGCGGTGGAGGGGAACACTGAAGCTTTCTTT.

This clonotype has a handful of counts. The CDR3 protein is CASSPVAGAGGTDTQYF. CDR3 DNA sequence: TGTGCCAGCAGCCCGGTAGCGGGGGCGGGTGGCACAGATACGCAGTATTTT. The rearrangement joins TRBV7-8 to TRBJ2-3, with 9 bases identical to TRBD2. With 5 bases clipped from V and 1 base from J, the junction kept 10 bases outside the gene matches. Germline CDR1 reads SGHVS; CDR2 reads FQNEAQ. The CDR3 has 17 residues.

The genes are TRBV21-1 and TRBJ2-1; the D call of TRBD2 is as the table states it, not checked on the DNA. TRBV21-1 is labeled a pseudogene. CDR3 length: 15 amino acids. The CDR3 DNA is TGTGCCAGCAGCAAAGGGGGACTAGCGGGAAATGAGCAGTTCTTC. It codes for CASSKGGLAGNEQFF.

The chain employs TRBV7-9 and TRBJ2-1; 14 bases map to TRBD2. Trimming took 5 bases from V and 12 from J; bases not matched to a gene: 21. Germline CDR1 SEHNR, CDR2 FQNEAQ (reference sequence). The CDR3 sequence is 19 residues long. Written as DNA, the CDR3 is TGTGCCAGCAGCCTGCACCTGACTAGCGGGAGGGCCATATCCGGGGTGCAGTTCTTC. It translates to CASSLHLTSGRAISGVQFF.

There are a few counts of this clonotype. The chain joins TRBV20-1 to TRBJ2-5; the D call may be TRBD1 or TRBD2 (5 bases each). Trimming left V 4 bases short and J 7 bases short, with 10 bases between. The CDR3 contains 11 residues. CDR1 is DFQATT and CDR2 is SNEGSKA in the germline V gene (reference sequence). The CDR3 sequence is CSAKTRGTQYF. The CDR3 DNA reads as TGCAGTGCTAAAACGAGGGGGACCCAGTACTTC.

This clonotype was seen just once. V usage is TRBV7-2 and J usage is TRBJ2-7; D ambiguous. Per the germline V gene, CDR1 is SGHTA and CDR2 is FQGNSA. This CDR3 has 14 residues. Trimming pared 1 base from V and 9 bases from J, leaving 16 bases between. The CDR3 nucleotides are TGTGCCAGCAGCTTAGTGGTTAACGGCCGCGGGCAGTACTTC. Its protein product is CASSLVVNGRGQYF.

V is TRBV27 and J is TRBJ2-7; D gene uncertain. The germline V gene encodes CDR1 MNHEY and CDR2 SMNVEV (reference sequence). The CDR3 is made up of 14 amino acids. V lost 2 bases to trimming and J lost 3 bases, with 11 bases between them. DNA of the CDR3: TGTGCCAGCAGTTTAACGCAGGACCTCTACGAGCAGTACTTC. Translating it yields CASSLTQDLYEQYF.